Presented here are 25 T cell receptor beta chains from one specimen sequenced in a study of CD8 T cells in Susac syndrome. Random hexamers were used to reverse transcribe about 0.45 to 1 ug of RNA. TCRdb reanalysed the immunoSEQ multiplex PCR reads using MiXCR and keeps one entry per CDR3 protein. The top ten hold 0.13% to 0.15% of the sample, which has 90,000 to 150,000 distinct CDR3 sequences, 85% to 95% seen once. Sequences were obtained from CD4+ T cells from PBMCs. Receptor source: a human donor in good health.

The rearrangement joins TRBV20-1 to TRBJ2-2, with no clear D. The germline gives CDR1 DFQATT, CDR2 SNEGSKA (reference sequence). The V end was cut by 6 bases, the J end by 6 bases, with 11 bases between. The CDR3 length is 12 residues. The CDR3 sequence: CSADDRAGELFF. The CDR3 coding sequence is TGCAGTGCGGATGATCGGGCCGGGGAGCTGTTTTTT.

The V call is TRBV4-3, the J call TRBJ1-1; TRBD1 matches at 7 bases. CDR3 size: 15 residues. Germline V lookup: CDR1 LGHNA, CDR2 YSLEER. V trimming: 3 bases; J trimming: 4 bases; junction bases outside the gene matches: 8. The CDR3 sequence is CASSQSPGTATEAFF. Here the CDR3 DNA reads TGCGCCAGCAGCCAGTCTCCGGGGACAGCCACTGAAGCTTTCTTT.

The V call is TRBV7-2, the J call TRBJ1-2; D is uncertain. CDR3 length equals 12 residues. The V end lost 1 base, the J end lost 7 bases, and 7 bases lay between the germline ends. Germline loops: CDR1 SGHTA, CDR2 FQGNSA. The CDR3 DNA follows: TGTGCCAGCAGCTTAGAACGTGGTGGCTACACCTTC. The encoded protein is CASSLERGGYTF.

V and J are TRBV6-1 and TRBJ2-3; no clear D gene. Trimming cost V 6 bases and J 4 bases, with 14 bases left between them. CDR1 MNHNS and CDR2 SASEGT come from the germline V gene. The CDR3 runs 14 residues. The CDR3: CASSLTYPPDTQYF. CDR3 DNA sequence: TGTGCCAGCAGCCTCACGTATCCGCCAGATACGCAGTATTTT.

The chain is built from TRBV10-3 and TRBJ2-7, with 7 bases identical to TRBD2. The CDR3 runs to 15 residues. The ends lost 0 bases at V and 0 bases at J; junction bases unmatched: 2. CDR1 and CDR2 (germline): ENHRY, SYGVKD. CDR3 in amino acids: CAISESGGSSYEQYF. The CDR3 region has the DNA TGTGCCATCAGTGAGTCGGGAGGGAGCTCCTACGAGCAGTACTTC.

CDR3 sequence (DNA): TGTGCCAGCAGCTTAGAACCGGGCCCTGCTGGCTACACCTTC. Amino acids: CASSLEPGPAGYTF. The chain couples TRBV11-2 to TRBJ1-2; no clear D gene. The CDR3 runs 14 residues. Trimming removed 0 bases from V and 7 bases from J, with 12 bases in between. In germline, CDR1 is SGHAT, CDR2 FQNNGV.

This chain uses TRBV20-1 with TRBJ2-5, with D maybe TRBD1 (5 bases). V was shortened by 0 bases and J by 3 bases, with 11 bases between the two germline ends. Germline values: CDR1 DFQATT, CDR2 SNEGSKA (reference sequence). The CDR3 length is 14 residues. The CDR3 DNA reads as TGCAGTGCTAGAGAGGCAGGGTCAAAAGAGACCCAGTACTTC. Translating gives CSAREAGSKETQYF.

The chain couples TRBV20-1 to TRBJ2-7, with D possibly matching TRBD1 (6 bases). The end of the DNA fits TRBJ2-1 better, so the J call may be wrong. Germline CDR1 and CDR2: DFQATT and SNEGSKA (reference sequence). This CDR3 is built from 12 residues. The CDR3, as DNA: TGCAGTGCGCGCAGGGGCAAGAATGAGCAGTTCTTC. Amino acids: CSARRGKNEQFF.

The count of this clonotype is one. The chain employs TRBV29-1 and TRBJ2-1; tentatively, D is TRBD2 (5 bases). This CDR3 has 13 residues. Trimming cost V 4 bases and J 1 base, with 8 bases left between them. From germline, CDR1 is SQVTM and CDR2 ANQGSEA. The CDR3 coding sequence is TGCAGCGTTGTTGGGGAGTCCTACAATGAGCAGTTCTTC. It translates to CSVVGESYNEQFF.

This clonotype has a single count. The J gene is TRBJ1-1, the V gene TRBV18; D might be TRBD1 (6 bases). CDR3 size: 15 residues. The V end lost 2 bases, the J end lost 1 base, and 11 bases lay between the germline ends. Germline V gene data show CDR1 as KGHSH and CDR2 as LQKENI. The CDR3 DNA is TGTGCCAGCTCACCAAACAGGGCCCCGAACACTGAAGCTTTCTTT. Protein sequence: CASSPNRAPNTEAFF.

The chain links TRBV15 to TRBJ1-5; 7 bases are a match to TRBD1. Losses at the gene ends were 3 bases for V and 5 bases for J; bases not matched to a gene: 1. The CDR3 loop spans 13 amino acids. Germline CDR1 and CDR2: LNHNV and YYDKDF (reference sequence). CDR3 sequence (DNA): TGTGCCACCAGCAGTCAGGGGGATCAGCCCCAGCATTTT. It specifies CATSSQGDQPQHF.

This clonotype has only one observation. The chain is built from TRBV14 and TRBJ2-6, with D maybe TRBD2 (5 bases). Germline CDR1 and CDR2: SGHDN and FVKESK. V lost 0 bases and J 1 base, leaving 16 bases between the germline ends. This CDR3 is 19 amino acids long. CDR3 DNA: TGTGCCAGCAGCCAAGATTCTCCGGGGATATTATCTGGGGCCAACGTCCTGACTTTC. It is translated as CASSQDSPGILSGANVLTF.

The chain recombines TRBV5-1 with TRBJ2-1, with TRBD2 matching over 8 bases. Looked up from germline, CDR1 is SGHRS and CDR2 is YFSETQ. This CDR3 is built from 16 residues. Trimming cost V 4 bases and J 3 bases; bases outside gene matches: 9. The CDR3 protein is CASSIQLAVVYNEQFF. CDR3 nucleotide sequence: TGCGCCAGCAGCATCCAACTAGCGGTGGTCTACAATGAGCAGTTCTTC.

The V call is TRBV10-3, the J call TRBJ2-1, with 11 bases lining up with TRBD2. Unmatched junction bases numbered 12, after V lost 7 bases and J lost 7 bases. Germline lookup yields CDR1 ENHRY and CDR2 SYGVKD. This CDR3 has 16 residues. CDR3 protein: CAITRLAGFIGNEQFF. The CDR3 DNA reads as TGTGCCATCACCCGACTAGCGGGGTTCATAGGAAATGAGCAGTTCTTC.

V gene TRBV19 combines with J gene TRBJ1-2, with 8 nucleotides matching TRBD1. The CDR3 is 14 residues long. With 5 bases clipped from V and 8 bases from J, the junction kept 10 bases outside the gene matches. The germline V gene has CDR1 LNHDA and CDR2 SQIVND (reference sequence). CDR3 residues: CASSLLDRGGGYTF. The CDR3 DNA follows: TGTGCCAGTAGTTTGCTCGACAGGGGAGGAGGCTACACCTTC.

The chain uses TRBV7-2 and TRBJ2-4; TRBD2 matches 8 bases. Germline assignment: CDR1 SGHTA and CDR2 FQGNSA. The V segment lost 1 base and the J segment 8 bases; nucleotides outside the gene matches: 7. The length of the CDR3 is 15 residues. CDR3 residues: CASSLDLAGRDIQYF. The DNA for the CDR3 is TGTGCCAGCAGCTTAGATTTAGCGGGGAGAGACATTCAGTACTTC. The variable domain in full, with the rest retrieved from reference TRBV7-2 and TRBJ2-4, is GAGVSQSPSNKVTEKGKDVELRCDPISGHTALYWYRQSLGQGLEFLIYFQGNSAPDKSGLPSDRFSAERTGGSVSTLTIQRTQQEDSAVYLCASSLDLAGRDIQYFGAGTRLSVL.

J is TRBJ1-1 and V is TRBV29-1; unclear D gene. Germline CDR1 and CDR2: SQVTM and ANQGSEA. With 5 bases removed from V and 0 bases from J, the gap between germline ends came to 10 bases. This CDR3 comprises 13 residues. CDR3 sequence reads: CSVTNNLNTEAFF. The CDR3 DNA is TGCAGCGTTACGAATAATTTGAACACTGAAGCTTTCTTT.

The chain uses TRBV20-1 and TRBJ2-5, with 11 bases aligning to TRBD2. This CDR3 is 15 amino acids long. Germline V CDR1 and CDR2: DFQATT, SNEGSKA (reference sequence). Trimming cost V 3 bases and J 5 bases; bases outside gene matches: 8. DNA of the CDR3: TGCAGTGCTAGCTTGGGACTAGCGGCTGGGGAGACCCAGTACTTC. As protein: CSASLGLAAGETQYF.

The chain links TRBV5-4 to TRBJ1-2; a possible D gene is TRBD1 (6 bases). This CDR3 region has 14 residues. Germline V lookup: CDR1 SGHNT, CDR2 YYREEE (reference sequence). The V end lost 0 bases, the J end lost 7 bases, and 13 bases lay between the germline ends. CDR3 amino acids: CASSLGRGFGGYTF. The CDR3 DNA is TGTGCCAGCAGCTTGGGCAGGGGTTTCGGTGGCTACACCTTC.

The CDR3 sequence is CASTRNREGEQFF. CDR3 sequence (DNA): TGTGCCAGCACCAGAAATCGGGAGGGAGAGCAGTTCTTC. The V gene is TRBV2, the J gene TRBJ2-1; TRBD2 matches 8 bases. The V and J ends lost 7 bases and 10 bases, in that order; junction bases with no gene match: 9. This CDR3 is 13 amino acids long. The germline V gene encodes CDR1 SNHLY and CDR2 FYNNEI. The whole variable domain, filled in from reference TRBV2 and TRBJ2-1, reads EPEVTQTPSHQVTQMGQEVILRCVPISNHLYFYWYRQILGQKVEFLVSFYNNEISEKSEIFDDQFSVERPDGSNFTLKIRSTKLEDSAMYFCASTRNREGEQFFGPGTRLTVL.

The rearrangement joins TRBV5-1 to TRBJ1-1, with a weak D call TRBD1 (5 bases). Trimming removed 4 bases at V and 0 bases at J, with 10 bases between. CDR3 length: 14 amino acids. Germline values: CDR1 SGHRS, CDR2 YFSETQ. The CDR3 DNA is TGCGCCAGCAGCCTTACAGGTTTGAACACTGAAGCTTTCTTT. It yields the protein CASSLTGLNTEAFF.

The chain carries TRBV14 and TRBJ2-7, with 9 nucleotides matching TRBD1. CDR3 length: 17 amino acids. With V trimmed by 1 base and J by 0 bases, 7 bases remained unmatched. Per the germline V gene, CDR1 is SGHDN and CDR2 is FVKESK. CDR3 sequence reads: CASSQGYGGQGSYEQYF. In nucleotides, the CDR3 is TGTGCCAGCAGCCAAGGCTACGGGGGACAGGGCTCCTACGAGCAGTACTTC.

The V and J genes are TRBV24-1 and TRBJ2-3, with 7 bases matching TRBD1. Germline V lookup: CDR1 KGHDR, CDR2 SFDVKD. V shed 3 bases, J shed 3 bases, and the junction held 8 bases outside the gene matches. The CDR3 sequence is 16 residues long. DNA for the CDR3: TGTGCCACCAGTGATACAGGCCCAGGGGGTACAGATACGCAGTATTTT. It is translated as CATSDTGPGGTDTQYF.

The chain uses TRBV18 and TRBJ2-1; 9 bases are a match to TRBD1. Germline V gene lookup returns CDR1 KGHSH and CDR2 LQKENI. This CDR3 contains 16 residues. With V trimmed by 6 bases and J by 0 bases, 6 bases remained unmatched. The CDR3 DNA follows: TGTGCCAGCTCTAGGGGACAGGGTCTCTCCTACAATGAGCAGTTCTTC. Its protein product is CASSRGQGLSYNEQFF.

The rearrangement links TRBV4-1 to TRBJ2-7; D call uncertain. This CDR3 has 13 residues. Germline loops: CDR1 MGHRA, CDR2 YSYEKL. With 1 base removed from V and 2 bases from J, the gap between germline ends came to 6 bases. The CDR3 DNA reads as TGCGCCAGCAGCCAAGTGGGCGCCTACGAGCAGTACTTC. Translating gives CASSQVGAYEQYF.